This passage covers 5 T cell receptor beta chains from one sample sequenced in a study of blood T cell repertoires in COVID-19. The assay was immunoSEQ multiplex PCR, and TCRdb's table has in-frame clones only and misses some. This sample yields 200,000 to 250,000 clones, of which roughly 87% are seen a single time; roughly 12% belongs to the top ten. The sequenced sample was peripheral blood. The receptors were sampled from a woman between 18 and 29 years old who had recovered from COVID-19.

This chain uses TRBV27 with TRBJ2-2; the D gene is possibly TRBD2 (5 bases). This CDR3 has 13 amino acids. The germline V and J ends were trimmed by 8 bases and 0 bases, with 7 bases remaining between them. Germline CDR1 MNHEY, CDR2 SMNVEV (reference sequence). CDR3 bases: TGTGCCAGCTCTAGCACGAACACCGGGGAGCTGTTTTTT. It translates to CASSSTNTGELFF.

This clone showed up just once. The CDR3 spells CASSHHRAGWAAFF. CDR3 DNA: TGTGCCAGCAGCCACCACAGGGCTGGATGGGCAGCTTTCTTT. This chain joins TRBV3-1 (or the pseudogene TRBV3-2) and TRBJ1-1; a weak D match, TRBD1 (6 bases). The CDR3 is made up of 14 amino acids. The ends were cut back, 3 bases at V and 10 bases at J, with 18 bases in the middle. The germline V gene encodes CDR1 LGHDT and CDR2 YNNKEL (reference sequence).

J is TRBJ1-2 and V is TRBV10-2; the D gene is possibly TRBD1 (5 bases). The CDR3 covers 12 residues. Looked up from germline, CDR1 is WSHSY and CDR2 is SAAADI. The V and J ends lost 3 bases and 5 bases respectively, with 7 bases between them. This CDR3 is CASSEGDYGYTF. The CDR3, as DNA: TGCGCCAGCAGTGAAGGGGATTATGGCTACACCTTC.

This clone was found once. Other DNA sequences in the same sample also yield this CDR3. V usage is TRBV9 and J usage is TRBJ2-5; D perhaps matches TRBD2 (5 bases). Germline loops: CDR1 SGDLS, CDR2 YYNGEE. The CDR3 has 14 residues. V lost 1 base and J 0 bases, leaving 7 bases between the germline ends. As DNA, the CDR3 is TGTGCCAGCAGCGTATCGGGGAACCAAGAGACCCAGTACTTC. Residues: CASSVSGNQETQYF.

The chain links TRBV7-4 to TRBJ2-3; 8 bases line up with TRBD2. Germline V gives CDR1 SGHVT, CDR2 SQSDAQ. Trimming removed 1 base from V and 0 bases from J; junction bases left unmatched: 6. This CDR3 contains 17 residues. CDR3 DNA: TGTGCCAGCAGCTTAGTGGCTAGCGGGCCTAGCACAGATACGCAGTATTTT. Amino acid sequence: CASSLVASGPSTDTQYF. The variable domain in full, completed from reference TRBV7-4 and TRBJ2-3, reads GAGVSQSPRYKVAKRGRDVALRCDSISGHVTLYWYRQTLGQGSEVLTYSQSDAQRDKSGRPSGRFSAERPERSVSTLKIQRTEQGDSAVYLCASSLVASGPSTDTQYFGPGTRLTVL.